This TCR beta chain was recorded in a study of T cell changes during pregnancy in multiple sclerosis. Clones were read by immunoSEQ multiplex PCR, and TCRdb kept only the in-frame ones, dropping some. This table holds about 40,000 clones, roughly nine tenths found once. This clonotype was sampled from a female donor with multiple sclerosis, enrolled in a pregnancy study. This specimen consisted of CD4+ T cells from peripheral blood mononuclear cells, obtained in the first trimester of pregnancy.

The CDR3 loop is CASSVETGTNQPQHF. In DNA form, the CDR3 reads TGTGCCAGCAGTGTTGAGACAGGGACCAATCAGCCCCAGCATTTT. The V gene is TRBV6-1, the J gene TRBJ1-5; 7 nucleotides match TRBD1. With 4 bases clipped from V and 3 bases from J, the junction kept 6 bases outside the gene matches. The V gene's germline CDR1 is MNHNS and CDR2 SASEGT. The CDR3 is 15 amino acids.